Below, 29 T cell receptor beta chains from the same sample are listed, as sequenced in a study of T cells expressing NK-cell markers. TCRdb re-called the 5' RACE reads and shows each CDR3 protein once, DNA omitted. The table counts under 200,000 distinct CDR3 sequences; around a sixth lies in the top ten. The sequencing input was blood T cells: a sorted CD56 or NKG2C T cell subset, CD4+ or CD8+ T cells, or bulk PBMC T cells (not recorded which). The receptors shown here come from a woman aged 18 to 69 in good health.

This chain connects TRBV12-3 or TRBV12-4 to TRBJ2-3. The CDR3 extends over 13 amino acids. The CDR3 protein is CASSFTATDTQYF.

The chain links TRBV12-3 or TRBV12-4 to TRBJ2-1; with no DNA, the TCRdb D assignment of TRBD2 cannot be verified. The CDR3 is made up of 17 amino acids. CDR3 sequence: CASSLVRTSADWNEQFF.

The V and J genes are TRBV10-3 and TRBJ2-1; TCRdb selects TRBD2, and the lack of DNA leaves this call unchecked. The CDR3 covers 15 residues. CDR1 and CDR2 (germline): ENHRY, SYGVKD. CDR3: CAIGETAGGYGEQFF.

The chain links TRBV7-2 to TRBJ2-5; TCRdb designates TRBD2, a call that cannot be tested without DNA. The CDR3 is 15 amino acids. CDR1 and CDR2 (germline): SGHTA, FQGNSA. CDR3: CASSFGTSRQETQYF.

The chain links TRBV7-8 to TRBJ2-5; no DNA is available, so the TRBD2 call from TCRdb remains unchecked. In germline, CDR1 is SGHVS, CDR2 FQNEAQ. There are 19 residues in the CDR3. The chain's CDR3 is CASSSARGTSGGAGETQYF.

The V call is TRBV6-1, the J call TRBJ2-5; TCRdb picks TRBD2, but there is no DNA to check that call. Germline loops: CDR1 MNHNS, CDR2 SASEGT. The CDR3 is 15 amino acids. The CDR3 loop is CASVGGSGLLETQYF.

This sequence joins TRBV10-3 and TRBJ2-7; TCRdb gives TRBD1 as the D gene, but with no DNA this cannot be confirmed. The CDR3 is made up of 15 amino acids. Germline lookup yields CDR1 ENHRY and CDR2 SYGVKD. The CDR3: CAITDRQARDYEQYF.

The chain recombines TRBV7-8 with TRBJ1-5; the D call of TRBD1 rests on TCRdb alone, since no DNA is present to check it. This CDR3 comprises 13 residues. The germline V gene encodes CDR1 SGHVS and CDR2 FQNEAQ. CDR3 sequence reads: CASTGGGGQPQHF. Looking up the rest from reference TRBV7-8 and TRBJ1-5 gives the full variable domain: GAGVSQSPRYKVAKRGQDVALRCDPISGHVSLFWYQQALGQGPEFLTYFQNEAQLDKSGLPSDRFFAERPEGSVSTLKIQRTQQEDSAVYLCASTGGGGQPQHFGDGTRLSIL.

The chain carries TRBV7-3 and TRBJ2-2. The CDR3 sequence is 16 residues long. Germline V CDR1 and CDR2: SGHTA, FQGTGA. This CDR3 is CASSLGGNSNTGELFF.

The chain links TRBV5-1 to TRBJ2-1; TCRdb's D gene call, TRBD2, goes unchecked for lack of DNA. The CDR3 runs 15 residues. Germline V CDR1 and CDR2: SGHRS, YFSETQ. This CDR3 is CASSYDLGGYNEQFF.

The chain has TRBV7-3 and TRBJ2-1; the D call from TCRdb, TRBD1, cannot be confirmed without DNA. Germline V gene lookup returns CDR1 SGHTA and CDR2 FQGTGA. The CDR3 is 13 amino acids. The CDR3 here is CASSPLPGTKQFF. Based on the CDR3 plus reference TRBV7-3 and TRBJ2-1, the full variable domain is GAGVSQTPSNKVTEKGKYVELRCDPISGHTALYWYRQSLGQGPEFLIYFQGTGAADDSGLPNDRFFAVRPEGSVSTLKIQRTERGDSAVYLCASSPLPGTKQFFGPGTRLTVL.

V gene TRBV30 combines with J gene TRBJ2-5. The length of the CDR3 is 12 residues. CDR1 GTSNPN and CDR2 SVGIG come from the germline V gene (reference sequence). This CDR3 reads CAWSEGKETQYF.

V usage is TRBV3-1 and J usage is TRBJ1-2. CDR3 size: 13 residues. Germline V CDR1 and CDR2: LGHDT, YNNKEL (reference sequence). CDR3 residues: CASSQDVRPGYTF. The variable domain in full, with the rest retrieved from reference TRBV3-1 and TRBJ1-2, is DTAVSQTPKYLVTQMGNDKSIKCEQNLGHDTMYWYKQDSKKFLKIMFSYNNKELIINETVPNRFSPKSPDKAHLNLHINSLELGDSAVYFCASSQDVRPGYTFGSGTRLTVV.

The chain recombines TRBV11-2 with TRBJ2-1; TCRdb's D call, TRBD2, is unchecked because there is no DNA. Per the germline V gene, CDR1 is SGHAT and CDR2 is FQNNGV. This CDR3 has 18 residues. CDR3 protein: CASSKGLAGVPSYNEQFF.

V and J are TRBV5-1 and TRBJ1-1; TCRdb selects TRBD1, and the lack of DNA leaves this call unchecked. This CDR3 contains 16 residues. Germline V gives CDR1 SGHRS, CDR2 YFSETQ. The CDR3 region is CASSLGAWGSGTEAFF.

The V gene is TRBV10-2, the J gene TRBJ2-7; TCRdb calls TRBD1, which cannot be checked without DNA. Per germline, CDR1 WSHSY and CDR2 SAAADI. The CDR3 totals 14 residues. CDR3: CASSEPGTGYEQYF.

This chain connects TRBV6-1 to TRBJ2-7; TCRdb picks TRBD2, but there is no DNA to check that call. Germline loops: CDR1 MNHNS, CDR2 SASEGT. This CDR3 spans 13 amino acids. The CDR3 protein is CASHTSATYEQYF.

This chain's CDR3 is CASSVMWELRSYNEQFF. This chain joins TRBV6-1 and TRBJ2-1; absent DNA, TCRdb's TRBD2 call cannot be checked. Germline CDR1 reads MNHNS; CDR2 reads SASEGT. The length of the CDR3 is 17 residues.

V is TRBV5-1 and J is TRBJ1-1. The germline CDR1 and CDR2 sequences are SGHRS and YFSETQ. The length of the CDR3 is 12 residues. CDR3 sequence reads: CASSLPGPLAFF.

The chain joins TRBV15 to TRBJ2-7. Germline CDR1 and CDR2: LNHNV and YYDKDF (reference sequence). This CDR3 is 13 amino acids long. The chain's CDR3 is CATSRLGLREQYF.

The chain recombines TRBV15 with TRBJ2-1; the TCRdb call, TRBD2, lacks DNA for checking. Germline assignment: CDR1 LNHNV and CDR2 YYDKDF (reference sequence). The CDR3 spans 15 residues. The CDR3 sequence: CATSPGTSGGEKQFF.

The J gene is TRBJ2-7, the V gene TRBV6-5; without DNA, the TCRdb call of TRBD1 cannot be checked. The CDR3 extends over 15 amino acids. The germline V gene encodes CDR1 MNHEY and CDR2 SVGAGI. The CDR3 spells CASSYSRQGSYEQYF.

The V and J genes are TRBV5-1 and TRBJ2-1; TCRdb's D gene call, TRBD2, goes unchecked for lack of DNA. CDR3 size: 16 residues. Germline V gene lookup returns CDR1 SGHRS and CDR2 YFSETQ. CDR3 loop: CASSLTAGGIYNEQFF.

This chain connects TRBV6-6 to TRBJ2-5. This CDR3 spans 13 amino acids. Germline loops: CDR1 MNHNY, CDR2 SVGAGI (reference sequence). This CDR3 reads CASSYRSSETQYF.

The gene calls are TRBV7-3 and TRBJ2-1. This CDR3 region has 15 residues. Germline CDR1 and CDR2: SGHTA and FQGTGA. The CDR3: CASSVDRGSYNEQFF.

The rearrangement joins TRBV20-1 to TRBJ1-3. The CDR3 sequence is 14 residues long. Germline V lookup: CDR1 DFQATT, CDR2 SNEGSKA (reference sequence). Here the CDR3 reads CSARDGARTPTIYF.

This chain links TRBV3-1 with TRBJ2-5; TCRdb calls TRBD2, which cannot be checked without DNA. The CDR3 is 14 residues long. From germline, CDR1 is LGHDT and CDR2 YNNKEL (reference sequence). CDR3 region: CASSSRTSGETQYF.

The chain couples TRBV5-6 to TRBJ2-7; TCRdb calls TRBD1, which cannot be checked without DNA. The CDR3 length is 14 residues. Germline V gives CDR1 SGHDT, CDR2 YYEEEE. The CDR3: CASMRGRAAYEQYF.

J is TRBJ2-3 and V is TRBV9; TCRdb's assignment of TRBD2 cannot be checked, as there is no DNA. Looked up from germline, CDR1 is SGDLS and CDR2 is YYNGEE. The CDR3 consists of 17 residues. The CDR3 spells CASSVLEGRSGEDTQYF.